This T cell receptor beta chain is drawn from a study of T cell repertoires in cytomegalovirus infection. TCRdb reprocessed the reads via MiXCR and lists one record per CDR3 protein. The table shows a few hundred thousand distinct CDR3 sequences, with 17% occurring only once. The germline V and J ends were trimmed by 4 bases and 5 bases, with 2 bases remaining between them. The CDR3 sequence is 10 residues long. CDR1 and CDR2 from the germline V gene are SGHNT and YENEEA. The rearrangement links TRBV11-3 to TRBJ1-1; no definite D call. Sequenced: PBMCs. This TCR derives from a human donor in good health (CMV status not recorded). Some clones in this sample may be carry-over from other donors' samples. The CDR3 is CASSSTEAFF. For the CDR3, the DNA is TGTGCCAGCAGCTCAACTGAAGCTTTCTTT.